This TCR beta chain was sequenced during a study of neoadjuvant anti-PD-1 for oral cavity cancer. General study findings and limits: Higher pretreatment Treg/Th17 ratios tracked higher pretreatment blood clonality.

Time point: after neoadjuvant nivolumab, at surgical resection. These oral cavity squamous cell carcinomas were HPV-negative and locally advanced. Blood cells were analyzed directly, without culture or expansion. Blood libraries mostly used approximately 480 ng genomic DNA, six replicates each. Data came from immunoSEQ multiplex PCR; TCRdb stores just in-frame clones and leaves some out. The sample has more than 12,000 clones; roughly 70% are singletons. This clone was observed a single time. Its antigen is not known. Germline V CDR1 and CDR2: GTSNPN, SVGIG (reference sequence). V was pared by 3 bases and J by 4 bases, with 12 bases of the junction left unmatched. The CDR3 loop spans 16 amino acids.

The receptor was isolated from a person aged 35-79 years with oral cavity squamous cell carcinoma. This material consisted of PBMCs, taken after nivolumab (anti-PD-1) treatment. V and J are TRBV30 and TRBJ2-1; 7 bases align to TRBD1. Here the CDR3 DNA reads TGTGCCTGGAGACCCGCCCAGGGGGTGATATACAATGAGCAGTTCTTC. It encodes CAWRPAQGVIYNEQFF.